Each of the 30 T cell receptor beta chains below was sequenced from the same sample in a study of cytomegalovirus exposure and HLA in healthy donors (dated by TCRdb to the late 2010s). The library was generated by the immunoSEQ multiplex PCR assay. TCRdb carries this immuneACCESS record with in-frame sequences only. Its versions omit some clonotypes, under half of them owing to an unresolved V gene in the studies checked, with the rest unexplained. The sample includes some 240,000 clones, with 83% observed a single time. 5.5% to 7% of the sample is held by the ten biggest clonotypes. The sequenced material came from PBMCs. These receptors were obtained from a woman aged 18 to 35 in good health and CMV-seronegative.

The chain joins TRBV18 to TRBJ1-1; D is ambiguous. The V and J ends lost 3 bases and 0 bases respectively, with 8 bases between them. This CDR3 comprises 14 residues. Germline CDR1 reads KGHSH; CDR2 reads LQKENI. The CDR3, as DNA: TGTGCCAGCTCACCGACAAACATGAACACTGAAGCTTTCTTT. Translation: CASSPTNMNTEAFF.

The chain has TRBV5-1 and TRBJ2-2; 10 bases match TRBD1. V gave up 0 bases and J gave up 4 bases; unmatched junction bases: 9. The V gene's germline CDR1 is SGHRS and CDR2 YFSETQ. The CDR3 totals 18 residues. The CDR3 nucleotides read TGCGCCAGCAGCTTGGGAGCATTGGGACAGGGGTCCACCGGGGAGCTGTTTTTT. Translated, it gives CASSLGALGQGSTGELFF.

V gene TRBV7-9 combines with J gene TRBJ2-1; weak D call: TRBD2 (7 bases). Germline V lookup: CDR1 SEHNR, CDR2 FQNEAQ (reference sequence). The germline V and J ends were trimmed by 4 bases and 2 bases, with 18 bases remaining between them. The CDR3 sequence is 17 residues long. The CDR3 protein is CASSYRGGGGPYNEQFF. The CDR3, as DNA: TGTGCCAGCAGCTACCGAGGTGGCGGGGGCCCCTACAATGAGCAGTTCTTC.

The chain uses TRBV18 and TRBJ1-6, with 7 bases matching TRBD1. The germline gives CDR1 KGHSH, CDR2 LQKENI. V shed 6 bases, J shed 5 bases, and the junction held 10 bases outside the gene matches. This CDR3 is built from 16 residues. As DNA, the CDR3 is TGTGCCAGCTCCCCAATGACAGGGAGTAATAATTCACCCCTCCACTTT. Amino acid sequence: CASSPMTGSNNSPLHF.

V is TRBV6-5 and J is TRBJ2-7, with D uncertain. This CDR3 has 16 residues. The V and J ends lost 0 bases and 0 bases respectively, with 12 bases between them. Germline V gene lookup returns CDR1 MNHEY and CDR2 SVGAGI. The CDR3 loop reads CASSYSGGASSYEQYF. The CDR3 region has the DNA TGTGCCAGCAGTTACTCGGGCGGAGCGAGCTCCTACGAGCAGTACTTC.

The gene calls are TRBV2 and TRBJ1-6, with a possible D match to TRBD1 (6 bases). CDR1 SNHLY and CDR2 FYNNEI come from the germline V gene. The CDR3 totals 14 residues. With 7 bases removed from V and 8 bases from J, the gap between germline ends came to 15 bases. The CDR3 reads CASKQTGNHSPLHF. The CDR3, as DNA: TGTGCCAGCAAGCAGACAGGCAACCATTCACCCCTCCACTTT.

V gene TRBV4-2 combines with J gene TRBJ2-1, with a tentative D call TRBD2 (5 bases). This CDR3 is 14 amino acids long. V was cut by 2 bases and J by 7 bases, with 12 bases left in between. Germline CDR1 LGHNA, CDR2 YNFKEQ. The CDR3 coding sequence is TGTGCCAGCAGCCAACCGGGGTTGGGGAATGAGCAGTTCTTC. Its protein product is CASSQPGLGNEQFF.

In DNA, the CDR3 is TGTGCCACTCCTTTAAGGGAGGCAACACCGCCGGGGGGTGGCTACACCTTC. Amino acid sequence: CATPLREATPPGGGYTF. The chain links TRBV28 to TRBJ1-2; the D gene is possibly TRBD1 (5 bases). CDR3 length equals 17 residues. From germline, CDR1 is MDHEN and CDR2 SYDVKM. Trimming left V 10 bases short and J 7 bases short, with 31 bases between.

The rearrangement links TRBV30 to TRBJ1-2; D is unclear. The germline CDR1 and CDR2 sequences are GTSNPN and SVGIG (reference sequence). The CDR3 length is 13 residues. V gave up 4 bases and J gave up 4 bases, with 13 bases separating them. CDR3: CAWTHSLGYGYTF. The CDR3 DNA follows: TGTGCCTGGACCCACTCCCTAGGCTATGGCTACACCTTC.

This clone showed up just once. The rearrangement links TRBV28 to TRBJ1-1; the D is unclear. Germline assignment: CDR1 MDHEN and CDR2 SYDVKM. The CDR3 loop spans 13 amino acids. V lost 4 bases, J lost 8 bases, and 14 bases lay in between. The CDR3 loop reads CASSSGPHREAFF. CDR3 sequence (DNA): TGTGCCAGCAGTTCCGGCCCTCACAGAGAAGCTTTCTTT.

This chain joins TRBV27 and TRBJ1-5; 9 bases match TRBD1. With V trimmed by 5 bases and J by 6 bases, 11 bases remained unmatched. Germline lookup yields CDR1 MNHEY and CDR2 SMNVEV (reference sequence). The CDR3 is 16 amino acids. DNA for the CDR3: TGTGCCAGCAGTCCCTTCCTCGGGACAGGGTTTCAGCCCCAGCATTTT. As protein: CASSPFLGTGFQPQHF.

The chain links TRBV19 to TRBJ1-2; D is unclear. Trimming removed 4 bases from V and 4 bases from J, with 13 bases in between. The V gene's germline CDR1 is LNHDA and CDR2 SQIVND (reference sequence). This CDR3 contains 14 residues. The CDR3 DNA reads TGTGCCAGTAGTAGACTCTGGGTCTCCTATGGCTACACCTTC. Protein product: CASSRLWVSYGYTF.

This chain connects TRBV5-6 to TRBJ2-7; 15 bases agree with TRBD2. Trimming cost V 0 bases and J 7 bases; bases outside gene matches: 14. Germline assignment: CDR1 SGHDT and CDR2 YYEEEE. The CDR3 runs to 19 residues. CDR3 region: CASSLAGTSGRSQRGEQYF. The CDR3 bases are TGTGCCAGCAGCTTGGCGGGGACTAGCGGGAGGTCCCAGCGGGGAGAGCAGTACTTC.

V gene TRBV4-1 combines with J gene TRBJ2-2; D is uncertain. The CDR3 spans 12 residues. Germline CDR1 is MGHRA and CDR2 is YSYEKL. The V and J ends lost 6 bases and 6 bases respectively, with 8 bases between them. The CDR3 region is CASSLLAGELFF. The CDR3 region has the DNA TGCGCCAGCAGTCTCCTCGCCGGGGAGCTGTTTTTT.

This chain uses TRBV7-8 with TRBJ2-7; 8 bases match TRBD1. Germline lookup yields CDR1 SGHVS and CDR2 FQNEAQ. There are 15 residues in the CDR3. With 5 bases clipped from V and 1 base from J, the junction kept 7 bases outside the gene matches. CDR3 DNA sequence: TGTGCCAGCAGCCCCCAGGGACAGGTATCCTACGAGCAGTACTTC. This sequence encodes CASSPQGQVSYEQYF.

This rearrangement joins TRBV19 to TRBJ2-7, with D perhaps TRBD1 or TRBD2 (6 bases each). The CDR3 is made up of 16 amino acids. The V gene's germline CDR1 is LNHDA and CDR2 SQIVND (reference sequence). Trimming shortened V by 6 bases and J by 1 base, and 19 bases separated the two germline ends. CDR3 in amino acids: CASSPRGGTDSYEQYF. The CDR3, as DNA: TGTGCCAGTAGCCCCAGAGGGGGGACTGATTCCTACGAGCAGTACTTC.

This clone was recorded only once. The V and J genes are TRBV28 and TRBJ2-7, with D perhaps TRBD2 (6 bases). The CDR3 is 15 amino acids. The ends were cut back, 5 bases at V and 0 bases at J, with 14 bases in the middle. Germline loops: CDR1 MDHEN, CDR2 SYDVKM. The CDR3 is CASSGGIPSSYEQYF. The CDR3 coding sequence is TGTGCCAGCAGTGGGGGGATTCCCAGCTCCTACGAGCAGTACTTC.

With regard to this clone: Different DNA sequences within this sample yield the same CDR3. V is TRBV5-1 and J is TRBJ1-1; D remains unclear. In germline, CDR1 is SGHRS, CDR2 YFSETQ. The ends were cut back, 0 bases at V and 0 bases at J, with 6 bases in the middle. This CDR3 has 14 amino acids. The CDR3 bases are TGCGCCAGCAGCTTGGACAGCATGAACACTGAAGCTTTCTTT. Its translation: CASSLDSMNTEAFF.

The sample holds a few counts of this clone. This chain connects TRBV28 to TRBJ2-7, with TRBD2 matching over 7 bases. From germline, CDR1 is MDHEN and CDR2 SYDVKM. CDR3 length: 14 amino acids. J was trimmed by 4 bases and V by 5 bases; bases with no gene match: 8. The CDR3, as DNA: TGTGCCAGCAGTCTCACGGGACTAAGTTACGAGCAGTACTTC. Amino acid sequence: CASSLTGLSYEQYF.

This clone was recorded a few times. For the CDR3, the DNA is TGCGCCAGCAGCTTGAGTGGTAGCAATCAGCCCCAGCATTTT. This translates into CASSLSGSNQPQHF. The chain employs TRBV5-1 and TRBJ1-5, with D unresolved. V was trimmed by 1 base and J by 0 bases, leaving 5 bases between them. The CDR3 runs to 14 residues. Germline V gene lookup returns CDR1 SGHRS and CDR2 YFSETQ.

This clone showed up just a few times. The rearrangement uses TRBV6-5 and TRBJ1-2; TRBD1 matches 8 bases. Germline V lookup: CDR1 MNHEY, CDR2 SVGAGI. After removal of 4 bases from V and 4 bases from J, the junction contained 8 bases not matched to a gene. This CDR3 has 15 amino acids. The DNA of the CDR3 is TGTGCCAGCAGTTCAGGACAGGGATCCGCCTATGGCTACACCTTC. It yields the protein CASSSGQGSAYGYTF.

The V gene is TRBV11-2, the J gene TRBJ2-7; D is ambiguous. In germline, CDR1 is SGHAT, CDR2 FQNNGV. V was clipped by 5 bases and J by 1 base, with 12 bases between them. The CDR3 length is 14 residues. The CDR3 sequence is CASSRQTPSYEQYF. The CDR3 nucleotides read TGTGCCAGCAGCCGTCAAACACCGTCCTACGAGCAGTACTTC.

This clone was counted between two and nine times. The rearrangement links TRBV7-9 to TRBJ1-1; 8 positions agree with TRBD1. The CDR3 sequence is 14 residues long. Germline CDR1 reads SEHNR; CDR2 reads FQNEAQ (reference sequence). V gave up 3 bases and J gave up 1 base; unmatched junction bases: 1. The CDR3 nucleotides read TGTGCCAGCAGCTTGGGACAGGCGAACACTGAAGCTTTCTTT. As protein: CASSLGQANTEAFF.

V gene TRBV7-9 combines with J gene TRBJ2-7, with TRBD1 matching 7 bases. CDR1 and CDR2 (germline): SEHNR, FQNEAQ (reference sequence). V lost 5 bases and J lost 2; bases outside the gene matches: 6. CDR3 length equals 14 residues. This CDR3 reads CASSVGGGAYEQYF. In nucleotides, the CDR3 is TGTGCCAGCAGCGTAGGGGGCGGAGCCTACGAGCAGTACTTC. The full variable domain, rest sourced from reference TRBV7-9 and TRBJ2-7, is DTGVSQNPRHKITKRGQNVTFRCDPISEHNRLYWYRQTLGQGPEFLTYFQNEAQLEKSRLLSDRFSAERPKGSFSTLEIQRTEQGDSAMYLCASSVGGGAYEQYFGPGTRLTVT.

V usage is TRBV25-1 and J usage is TRBJ2-7; 7 nucleotides agree with TRBD2. With V trimmed by 8 bases and J by 6 bases, 1 base remained unmatched. Germline assignment: CDR1 MGHDK and CDR2 SYGVNS. The CDR3 has 10 amino acids. CDR3 DNA: TGTGCCAGCGGGACTATCGAGCAGTACTTC. It specifies CASGTIEQYF.

This clone showed up just a few times. This sequence joins TRBV9 and TRBJ1-1; D might be TRBD1 (6 bases). V lost 0 bases and J lost 1, with 10 bases in between. This CDR3 has 15 amino acids. Germline assignment: CDR1 SGDLS and CDR2 YYNGEE. The CDR3: CASSVAGGGNTEAFF. The CDR3 DNA reads TGTGCCAGCAGCGTAGCGGGAGGGGGGAACACTGAAGCTTTCTTT.

V gene TRBV7-2 combines with J gene TRBJ1-2; no reliable D call. The CDR3 length is 13 residues. V dropped 5 bases and J dropped 0 bases, with 7 bases sitting between them. Germline V gene data show CDR1 as SGHTA and CDR2 as FQGNSA. CDR3 nucleotide sequence: TGTGCCAGCAGCGCGCGGGCTAACTATGGCTACACCTTC. Protein product: CASSARANYGYTF.

The V and J genes are TRBV11-2 and TRBJ1-6; 8 bases are shared with TRBD1. Germline-derived CDR1 and CDR2 are SGHAT and FQNNGV. The V gene end was trimmed by 3 bases and the J gene end by 10 bases; junction bases not matched to a gene: 8. The CDR3 covers 15 residues. The CDR3 spells CASSFSRTGQSPLHF. The CDR3 coding sequence is TGTGCCAGCAGCTTCAGCAGGACAGGGCAATCACCCCTCCACTTT.

V usage is TRBV5-4 and J usage is TRBJ2-3; D tentatively reads TRBD1 or TRBD2 (5 bases each). Germline-derived CDR1 and CDR2 are SGHNT and YYREEE (reference sequence). There are 15 residues in the CDR3. Trimming shortened V by 1 base and J by 1 base, and 10 bases separated the two germline ends. The chain's CDR3 is CASSLRGRGTDTQYF. DNA for the CDR3: TGTGCCAGCAGCTTGCGGGGCAGGGGCACAGATACGCAGTATTTT.

This chain joins TRBV25-1 and TRBJ2-7; 13 bases are a match to TRBD2. CDR1 is MGHDK, CDR2 SYGVNS, per germline. This CDR3 has 16 amino acids. Unmatched junction bases numbered 3, after V lost 3 bases and J lost 1 base. The CDR3 reads CASSDGGLAGSYEQYF. The DNA of the CDR3 is TGTGCCAGCAGTGATGGGGGACTAGCGGGATCCTACGAGCAGTACTTC.